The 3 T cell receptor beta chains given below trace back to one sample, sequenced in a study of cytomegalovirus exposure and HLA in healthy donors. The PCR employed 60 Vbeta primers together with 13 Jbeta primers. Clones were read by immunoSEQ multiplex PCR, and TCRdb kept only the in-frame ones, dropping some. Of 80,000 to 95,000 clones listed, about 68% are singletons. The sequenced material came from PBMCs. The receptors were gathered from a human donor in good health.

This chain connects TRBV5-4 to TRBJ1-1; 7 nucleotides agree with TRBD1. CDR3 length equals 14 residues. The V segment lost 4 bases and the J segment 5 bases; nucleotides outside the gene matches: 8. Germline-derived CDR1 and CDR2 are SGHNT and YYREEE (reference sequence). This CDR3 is CASSRQGGDTEAFF. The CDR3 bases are TGTGCCAGCAGCAGACAGGGTGGAGATACTGAAGCTTTCTTT. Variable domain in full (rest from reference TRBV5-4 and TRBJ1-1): ETGVTQSPTHLIKTRGQQVTLRCSSQSGHNTVSWYQQALGQGPQFIFQYYREEENGRGNFPPRFSGLQFPNYSSELNVNALELDDSALYLCASSRQGGDTEAFFGQGTRLTVV.

In DNA form, the CDR3 reads TGTGCCAGCAGTGTACAGGATGCAACTAATGAAAAACTGTTTTTT. Its translation is CASSVQDATNEKLFF. The chain uses TRBV2 and TRBJ1-4, with TRBD1 as a possible D gene (5 bases). The CDR3 runs to 15 residues. Trimming took off 4 bases at V and 0 bases at J, with 9 bases between the two ends. From germline, CDR1 is SNHLY and CDR2 FYNNEI.

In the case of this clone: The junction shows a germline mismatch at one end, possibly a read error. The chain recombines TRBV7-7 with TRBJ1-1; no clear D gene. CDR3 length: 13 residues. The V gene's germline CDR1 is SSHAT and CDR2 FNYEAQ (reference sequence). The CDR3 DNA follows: TGTGCTAGCAGCGCGGGCCGGAACACTGAAGCTTTCTTT. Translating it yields CASSAGRNTEAFF.